These T cell receptor beta chains were read from a single sample in a study of T cells in narcolepsy. The table came from immunoSEQ multiplex PCR; TCRdb's copy has only in-frame clones and leaves some out. The data contain approximately 10,000 clones, 94% of them seen just once; the ten biggest clones take up approximately 1.2%. Sample: CD45RA- memory CD4+ T cells from PBMCs. These receptors originate from a human donor with narcolepsy. The CDR3 runs from the conserved cysteine through the conserved F or W. Fields, in order: clone size, J gene, V gene, D gene, CDR3 DNA, CDR3 protein. The D gene is left open where the match is weak. Clone size is not always given. Where it is, it says once, few, many or a class for expanded clones.

>once|TRBJ2-1|TRBV2|NA
TGTGCCAGCAGGAAGGGGGCTGGCGGGGGGTTCGATGAGCAGTTCTTC
CASRKGAGGGFDEQFF
>NA|TRBJ2-7|TRBV25-1|TRBD1
TGTGCCAGCAGTGTTTGGAGACAGGGAACCCACGAGCAGTACTTC
CASSVWRQGTHEQYF
>NA|TRBJ2-3|TRBV5-1|NA
TGCGCCAGCAGCTCGACATTCACAGATACGCAGTATTTT
CASSSTFTDTQYF
>NA|TRBJ2-7|TRBV14|TRBD1
TGTGCCAGCAGCCAAAAAGTAGGGGGGACAGGAACCTACGAGCAGTACTTC
CASSQKVGGTGTYEQYF
>NA|TRBJ2-1|TRBV5-1|NA
TGCGCCAGCAGCTTGGGCCTAGCGATAGACGACAATGAGCAGTTCTTC
CASSLGLAIDDNEQFF
>NA|TRBJ2-5|TRBV7-6|NA
TGTGCCAGCAGCCAGGCGGCGGCTTCTCTCACGTACCAAGAGACCCAGTACTTC
CASSQAAASLTYQETQYF
>NA|TRBJ1-1|TRBV6-1|NA
TGTGCGAGCAGTGAAAGAGGGCCGGCTGAAGCTTTCTTT
CASSERGPAEAFF
>NA|TRBJ1-1|TRBV9|TRBD1
TGTGCCAGCAGCGTAGAGGGAGGGGACAGGGCAGCTTTCTTT
CASSVEGGDRAAFF
>NA|TRBJ2-7|TRBV7-8|NA
TGTGCCAGCAGCTTAGGAGGGGTTGTTTACGAGCAGTACTTC
CASSLGGVVYEQYF
>NA|TRBJ2-7|TRBV4-2|TRBD2
TGTGCCAGCAGCCAATCCCCTAGGACTAGCGGGAGGGCCGACGAGCAGTACTTC
CASSQSPRTSGRADEQYF
>once|TRBJ2-7|TRBV5-4|TRBD2
TGTGCCAGCAGCCTTCCCCAAGCGGGAGGGTACGAGCAGTACTTC
CASSLPQAGGYEQYF
>NA|TRBJ2-5|TRBV7-2|NA
TGTGCCAGCAGCTTCGCAGGGGTTTTGGAGACCCAGTACTTC
CASSFAGVLETQYF
>NA|TRBJ2-5|TRBV5-6|TRBD2
TGTGCCAGCAGCCCTTGGGGGTCTAGCGGGAGTCAAGAGACCCAGTACTTC
CASSPWGSSGSQETQYF
>NA|TRBJ1-5|TRBV6-1|TRBD1
TGTGCCAGCAACAGGGACAGGGCAAATCAGCCCCAGCATTTT
CASNRDRANQPQHF
>NA|TRBJ2-7|TRBV7-6|NA
TGTGCCAGCAGCCCCCTCAAACAGAAATCCTACGAGCAGTACTTC
CASSPLKQKSYEQYF
>once|TRBJ2-5|TRBV14|TRBD1
TGTGCCAGCAGCCTTGGACAGGGGTTAGGGCAAGAGACCCAGTACTTC
CASSLGQGLGQETQYF
>NA|TRBJ2-1|TRBV7-7|NA
TGTGCTAGCAGCTTATCGGGCCAATACAATGAGCAGTTCTTC
CASSLSGQYNEQFF
>NA|TRBJ2-1|TRBV5-4|TRBD2
TGTGCCAGCAGCTCGCGGGGGACCCCTATGAATGAGCAGTTCTTC
CASSSRGTPMNEQFF